One T cell receptor (beta chain) is described in this entry. Its antigen remains unknown. This entry comes from a study of post-analysis software for immune sequencing data. Findings and limits, study-wide: Patients showed TRBV5-6, TRBV5-1 and TRBV20-1 among a few TRBV segments more frequent than in controls.

Researchers reported that TCR beta cDNA libraries carried unique molecular identifiers. One entry per CDR3 protein, called by TCRdb with MiXCR from the PCR reads. Counted here are hundreds of thousands of distinct CDR3 sequences, roughly 58% occurring once; the ten biggest clones make up 4% to 5.5%. Germline V gives CDR1 SGHRS, CDR2 YFSETQ. This CDR3 has 14 residues. Trimming took off 0 bases at V and 8 bases at J, with 9 bases between the two ends. Sequencing was done on a sample of blood. The chain recombines TRBV5-1 with TRBJ1-6, with D possibly being TRBD1 (5 bases). This TCR derives from a girl between 5 and 17 years old with multiple sclerosis. DNA of the CDR3: TGCGCCAGCAGCTTGGCAGGGTTTGATTCACCCCTCCACTTT. Residues: CASSLAGFDSPLHF.